What follows are 27 T cell receptor beta chains derived from one specimen sequenced in a study of cytomegalovirus exposure and HLA in healthy donors. It was with 60 Vbeta and 13 Jbeta primers that the PCR ran. TCRdb's copy holds only in-frame clones and misses some; the assay was immunoSEQ multiplex PCR. The sample has 90,000 to 100,000 clones; 70% are singletons. The sequencing input was PBMCs. These TCRs come from a man aged 50-59 years in good health and CMV-seronegative.

This clone was found a few times. The chain couples TRBV5-1 to TRBJ2-1; 7 positions agree with TRBD1. This CDR3 has 15 amino acids. The junction had 4 bases not matched to a gene; V was cut back by 4 bases and J by 0 bases. In germline, CDR1 is SGHRS, CDR2 YFSETQ. CDR3 loop: CASSLGDSSYNEQFF. The CDR3 bases are TGCGCCAGCAGCCTTGGGGACAGCTCCTACAATGAGCAGTTCTTC.

The chain links TRBV4-3 to TRBJ2-1; D ambiguous. The germline CDR1 and CDR2 sequences are LGHNA and YSLEER. The CDR3 is 15 amino acids. The V end was cut by 2 bases, the J end by 3 bases, with 11 bases between. The CDR3 sequence is CASSQRLFYYNEQFF. Written as DNA, the CDR3 is TGCGCCAGCAGCCAACGTTTGTTCTACTACAATGAGCAGTTCTTC.

The chain couples TRBV28 to TRBJ2-7; TRBD1 matches at 9 bases. V was pared by 8 bases and J by 6 bases, with 8 bases of the junction left unmatched. Germline V CDR1 and CDR2: MDHEN, SYDVKM. This CDR3 has 13 amino acids. The CDR3 sequence: CASLGTGSVEQYF. The CDR3 coding sequence is TGTGCCAGCCTTGGGACAGGGAGTGTCGAGCAGTACTTC.

The chain couples TRBV27 to TRBJ2-2; tentatively, D is TRBD1 (5 bases). The V gene lost 7 bases and the J gene lost 6 bases, with 24 bases spanning the gap. The CDR3 runs 17 residues. Per germline, CDR1 MNHEY and CDR2 SMNVEV (reference sequence). CDR3 protein: CASTFGWKTVTAGELFF. CDR3 nucleotides: TGTGCCAGCACTTTCGGCTGGAAGACAGTCACCGCCGGGGAGCTGTTTTTT.

In regard to this clone: In the same sample, other DNA sequences code for this CDR3. The chain recombines TRBV5-1 with TRBJ2-3; D gene ambiguous. V was trimmed by 0 bases and J by 2 bases, leaving 7 bases between them. Germline V gene sequence: CDR1 SGHRS, CDR2 YFSETQ. CDR3 size: 14 residues. The CDR3 DNA reads as TGCGCCAGCAGCTTGGGCGGTTACACAGATACGCAGTATTTT. It yields the protein CASSLGGYTDTQYF.

The V gene is TRBV7-9, the J gene TRBJ2-6; no reliable D call. This CDR3 region has 14 residues. Germline assignment: CDR1 SEHNR and CDR2 FQNEAQ (reference sequence). Trimming took off 4 bases at V and 0 bases at J, with 4 bases between the two ends. In DNA form, the CDR3 reads TGTGCCAGCAGCTCTCTCTCTGGGGCCAACGTCCTGACTTTC. This sequence encodes CASSSLSGANVLTF. Full variable domain (outside the CDR3, taken from reference TRBV7-9 and TRBJ2-6): DTGVSQNPRHKITKRGQNVTFRCDPISEHNRLYWYRQTLGQGPEFLTYFQNEAQLEKSRLLSDRFSAERPKGSFSTLEIQRTEQGDSAMYLCASSSLSGANVLTFGAGSRLTVL.

This clone occurred a few times. This chain uses TRBV28 with TRBJ2-5; D remains unclear. V was trimmed by 4 bases and J by 0 bases, leaving 12 bases between them. The CDR3 loop spans 15 amino acids. Germline values: CDR1 MDHEN, CDR2 SYDVKM. The CDR3: CASSSTDMYQETQYF. In nucleotides, the CDR3 is TGTGCCAGCAGTTCTACAGATATGTACCAAGAGACCCAGTACTTC.

The genes are TRBV6-6 and TRBJ2-7; 8 nucleotides line up with TRBD1. This CDR3 has 12 amino acids. CDR1 and CDR2 (germline): MNHNY, SVGAGI (reference sequence). The V gene end was trimmed by 10 bases and the J gene end by 3 bases; junction bases not matched to a gene: 5. The CDR3 region is CATTTGGYEQYF. The DNA for the CDR3 is TGTGCCACCACCACAGGGGGCTACGAGCAGTACTTC.

This clone was seen a few times. V gene TRBV30 combines with J gene TRBJ2-6, with 8 bases fitting TRBD2. This CDR3 has 16 amino acids. Germline V gives CDR1 GTSNPN, CDR2 SVGIG (reference sequence). The V and J ends lost 0 bases and 2 bases, in that order; junction bases with no gene match: 3. Written as DNA, the CDR3 is TGTGCCTGGAGTGTATTGGGACTAGCTGGGGCCAACGTCCTGACTTTC. Its translation: CAWSVLGLAGANVLTF.

This clone was found a few times. The chain recombines TRBV5-4 with TRBJ2-7; no clear D. In germline, CDR1 is SGHNT, CDR2 YYREEE (reference sequence). CDR3 length equals 13 residues. The ends were cut back, 4 bases at V and 1 base at J, with 9 bases in the middle. CDR3 nucleotide sequence: TGTGCCAGCAGCACTTCCGGGTCCTACGAGCAGTACTTC. It encodes CASSTSGSYEQYF.

J is TRBJ1-4 and V is TRBV28, with 7 bases matching TRBD1. The CDR3 spans 15 residues. The V gene end was trimmed by 5 bases and the J gene end by 7 bases; junction bases not matched to a gene: 10. CDR1 is MDHEN and CDR2 is SYDVKM in the germline V gene. CDR3 region: CASSVRDSRSEKLFF. As DNA, the CDR3 is TGTGCCAGCAGTGTCCGGGACAGCAGGAGTGAAAAACTGTTTTTT.

The chain couples TRBV10-1 to TRBJ2-1; D is unresolved. This CDR3 contains 14 residues. CDR1 WNHNN and CDR2 SYGVQD come from the germline V gene (reference sequence). V lost 1 base and J 8 bases, leaving 12 bases between the germline ends. Here the CDR3 reads CASSEFGLVDEQFF. As DNA, the CDR3 is TGCGCCAGCAGTGAGTTTGGTCTGGTAGATGAGCAGTTCTTC.

This chain joins TRBV10-3 and TRBJ2-2; D perhaps matches TRBD2 (5 bases). V was trimmed by 0 bases and J by 1 base, leaving 21 bases between them. CDR1 is ENHRY and CDR2 is SYGVKD in the germline V gene. This CDR3 contains 20 residues. The CDR3, as DNA: TGTGCCATCAGTGAGTCGTCGCTAGCAGGTGATCTGGAGAACACCGGGGAGCTGTTTTTT. It translates to CAISESSLAGDLENTGELFF.

The rearrangement joins TRBV7-2 to TRBJ1-4; D is perhaps TRBD1 (6 bases). The CDR3 has 14 residues. The germline CDR1 and CDR2 sequences are SGHTA and FQGNSA. V lost 4 bases, J lost 3 bases, and 9 bases lay in between. The CDR3 DNA sequence: TGTGCCAGCAGCTGGGGGCCTTCTAATGAAAAACTGTTTTTT. Translation gives CASSWGPSNEKLFF.

The chain recombines TRBV6-6 with TRBJ2-7, with a tentative D call TRBD2 (5 bases). The CDR3 consists of 13 residues. Trimming removed 5 bases from V and 0 bases from J, with 8 bases in between. The germline gives CDR1 MNHNY, CDR2 SVGAGI (reference sequence). The CDR3 nucleotides are TGTGCCAGCAGTCCGGGGAGCTCCTACGAGCAGTACTTC. As protein: CASSPGSSYEQYF.

This clone has just a few counts. V usage is TRBV7-2 and J usage is TRBJ2-6, with D tentatively TRBD2 (6 bases). Germline-derived CDR1 and CDR2 are SGHTA and FQGNSA. V lost 1 base and J lost 0, with 7 bases in between. CDR3 length equals 16 residues. This chain's CDR3 is CASSLGGASGANVLTF. CDR3 in DNA: TGTGCCAGCAGCTTAGGCGGGGCCTCTGGGGCCAACGTCCTGACTTTC.

This rearrangement joins TRBV5-1 to TRBJ2-3; the D is unclear. Germline V CDR1 and CDR2: SGHRS, YFSETQ. V gave up 2 bases and J gave up 2 bases, with 9 bases separating them. This CDR3 comprises 14 residues. In DNA form, the CDR3 reads TGCGCCAGCAGCTTTAATAGTGCCACAGATACGCAGTATTTT. It codes for CASSFNSATDTQYF.

This chain links TRBV4-2 with TRBJ2-2, with TRBD2 matching 8 bases. Germline trimming cut 1 base from V and 1 base from J; bases unmatched to any gene: 5. In germline, CDR1 is LGHNA, CDR2 YNFKEQ. The CDR3 extends over 17 amino acids. The CDR3 region has the DNA TGTGCCAGCAGCCAAGGCGGGGGGCTAGTGAACACCGGGGAGCTGTTTTTT. Translation gives CASSQGGGLVNTGELFF.

This clone was found once. The chain has TRBV19 and TRBJ2-7, with 11 bases lining up with TRBD2. CDR1 is LNHDA, CDR2 SQIVND, per germline (reference sequence). The junction had 6 bases not matched to a gene; V was cut back by 5 bases and J by 0 bases. This CDR3 comprises 16 residues. CDR3 protein: CASSGSLAGDSYEQYF. The CDR3 DNA sequence: TGTGCCAGTAGTGGCTCACTAGCGGGGGACTCCTACGAGCAGTACTTC. The variable domain in full, completed from reference TRBV19 and TRBJ2-7, reads DGGITQSPKYLFRKEGQNVTLSCEQNLNHDAMYWYRQDPGQGLRLIYYSQIVNDFQKGDIAEGYSVSREKKESFPLTVTSAQKNPTAFYLCASSGSLAGDSYEQYFGPGTRLTVT.

V usage is TRBV6-4 and J usage is TRBJ2-5; TRBD1 matches 8 bases. The J segment lost 2 bases and the V segment lost 7 bases, leaving 9 bases of the junction unmatched. Germline V gives CDR1 MRHNA, CDR2 SNTAGT. The CDR3 is made up of 15 amino acids. CDR3 bases: TGTGCCAGCATACACCCGGGACAGGTTCAAGAGACCCAGTACTTC. Its translation: CASIHPGQVQETQYF.

The chain links TRBV6-1 to TRBJ2-5; D might be TRBD1 (6 bases). V was clipped by 8 bases and J by 2 bases, with 12 bases between them. This CDR3 has 13 amino acids. The V gene's germline CDR1 is MNHNS and CDR2 SASEGT. The CDR3 here is CASAQDRQETQYF. CDR3 DNA sequence: TGTGCCAGCGCCCAGGACAGACAAGAGACCCAGTACTTC.

Concerning this clone itself: One junction end disagrees with the germline gene, perhaps due to a read error. The V and J genes are TRBV7-9 and TRBJ2-7; TRBD2 aligns across 9 bases. The CDR3 has 15 residues. CDR1 and CDR2 (germline): SEHNR, FQNEAQ (reference sequence). Here the CDR3 DNA reads TGTTCCAGCAGCTTAGATGGGACTAGCTGGTACGAGCAGTACTTC. It encodes CSSSLDGTSWYEQYF.

This chain uses TRBV15 with TRBJ1-3; the D is unclear. Germline V gene data show CDR1 as LNHNV and CDR2 as YYDKDF (reference sequence). The CDR3 totals 14 residues. Deletions cut 1 base from V and 2 bases from J, with 6 bases between. CDR3 residues: CATSRAGTGNTIYF. DNA of the CDR3: TGTGCCACCAGCAGAGCCGGGACTGGAAACACCATATATTTT.

The chain couples TRBV10-3 to TRBJ1-6; D is possibly TRBD1 (5 bases). CDR1 and CDR2 from the germline V gene are ENHRY and SYGVKD. CDR3 length: 17 residues. With 0 bases removed from V and 7 bases from J, the gap between germline ends came to 16 bases. CDR3 sequence (DNA): TGTGCCATCAGTGAGTCGATTTCAGGGATACGGAATTCACCCCTCCACTTT. As protein: CAISESISGIRNSPLHF.

J is TRBJ2-1 and V is TRBV10-3; D remains unclear. V was shortened by 4 bases and J by 5 bases, with 9 bases between the two germline ends. The length of the CDR3 is 13 residues. Germline V gives CDR1 ENHRY, CDR2 SYGVKD. This CDR3 reads CAISGGEDNEQFF. CDR3 nucleotide sequence: TGTGCCATCAGTGGAGGAGAGGACAATGAGCAGTTCTTC.

The table lists this clone with a few counts. V is TRBV4-1 and J is TRBJ1-1; 7 bases are shared with TRBD1. The V gene's germline CDR1 is MGHRA and CDR2 YSYEKL. The CDR3 length is 15 residues. V shed 0 bases, J shed 4 bases, and the junction held 5 bases outside the gene matches. CDR3 loop: CASSQDEGASTEAFF. The DNA for the CDR3 is TGCGCCAGCAGCCAAGACGAGGGGGCTAGCACTGAAGCTTTCTTT.

This chain links TRBV7-2 with TRBJ2-1; TRBD1 matches at 7 bases. There are 16 residues in the CDR3. J gave up 7 bases and V 5 bases, and 14 bases lay outside the gene matches. Germline assignment: CDR1 SGHTA and CDR2 FQGNSA. Written as DNA, the CDR3 is TGTGCCAGCAGCGAAAGACAGGGTGTGATCCGAAATGAGCAGTTCTTC. This translates into CASSERQGVIRNEQFF.